One sample yielded the 27 T cell receptor beta chains listed below, sequenced in a study of T cells in localized non-small cell lung cancer. Method: immunoSEQ multiplex PCR; TCRdb's copy keeps in-frame clones and lacks some. The repertoire holds approximately 150,000 clones, with about 89% as singletons. Source: peripheral blood, taken before any cancer treatment. The receptors stem from a female donor over 55 with stage I lung adenocarcinoma.

The table lists this clone with a few counts. This chain uses TRBV12-2 with TRBJ1-1. TRBV12-2 is a documented pseudogene. There are 9 residues in the CDR3. The CDR3 spells CAGNTEAFF. The CDR3 nucleotides read TGTGCAGGGAACACTGAAGCTTTCTTT.

The V call is TRBV9, the J call TRBJ2-2; D may be TRBD2 (6 bases). Germline V gene sequence: CDR1 SGDLS, CDR2 YYNGEE. The CDR3 consists of 14 residues. Trimming left V 0 bases short and J 13 bases short, with 16 bases between. CDR3 residues: CASSVEVWRGPLFF. The CDR3 bases are TGTGCCAGCAGCGTAGAGGTCTGGCGGGGCCCGCTGTTTTTT.

The rearrangement joins TRBV12-5 to TRBJ2-3; D gene uncertain. Trimming cost V 6 bases and J 5 bases, with 15 bases left between them. Germline V CDR1 and CDR2: LGHNT, FRNRAP. The CDR3 sequence is 14 residues long. CDR3 DNA sequence: TGTGCTAGTGGACAAGGAGTATCGGGAGATACGCAGTATTTT. Amino acids: CASGQGVSGDTQYF.

The chain recombines TRBV7-2 with TRBJ2-7; TRBD2 matches at 7 bases. CDR3 size: 16 residues. The trim removed 1 base at V and 2 bases at J, leaving 8 bases unmatched. Germline V gene data show CDR1 as SGHTA and CDR2 as FQGNSA. The CDR3 sequence: CASSLDRASGPYEQYF. CDR3 in DNA: TGTGCCAGCAGCTTAGATCGGGCTAGCGGACCCTACGAGCAGTACTTC. The full variable domain, completed using reference TRBV7-2 and TRBJ2-7, is GAGVSQSPSNKVTEKGKDVELRCDPISGHTALYWYRQSLGQGLEFLIYFQGNSAPDKSGLPSDRFSAERTGGSVSTLTIQRTQQEDSAVYLCASSLDRASGPYEQYFGPGTRLTVT.

The chain is built from TRBV4-1 and TRBJ1-5; D gene ambiguous. Trimming took 2 bases from V and 5 from J, leaving 10 bases between them. The CDR3 extends over 14 amino acids. The germline CDR1 and CDR2 sequences are MGHRA and YSYEKL. CDR3 sequence: CASSQISIYQPQHF. The CDR3 DNA reads TGCGCCAGCAGCCAAATCTCGATATATCAGCCCCAGCATTTT.

The chain employs TRBV10-1 and TRBJ2-3; possible D gene TRBD1, 5 bases. The ends were cut back, 6 bases at V and 0 bases at J, with 19 bases in the middle. From germline, CDR1 is WNHNN and CDR2 SYGVQD (reference sequence). This CDR3 spans 17 amino acids. CDR3 region: CASSLQAGGPSTDTQYF. CDR3 nucleotides: TGCGCCAGCAGCCTACAGGCCGGCGGTCCCAGCACAGATACGCAGTATTTT.

The chain uses TRBV11-3 and TRBJ2-1, with 7 bases matching TRBD1. CDR3 length equals 13 residues. V lost 4 bases to trimming and J lost 12 bases; unmatched junction nucleotides: 9. The V gene's germline CDR1 is SGHNT and CDR2 YENEEA. CDR3 in amino acids: CASSYATGVGQFF. CDR3 DNA sequence: TGTGCCAGCAGCTATGCTACAGGGGTAGGGCAGTTCTTC.

This chain joins TRBV9 and TRBJ2-2; 7 bases line up with TRBD2. The CDR3 sequence is 17 residues long. CDR1 and CDR2 (germline): SGDLS, YYNGEE. The trim removed 0 bases at V and 5 bases at J, leaving 10 bases unmatched. The CDR3 here is CASSVALGTIPTGELFF. The DNA of the CDR3 is TGTGCCAGCAGCGTAGCTTTGGGGACTATCCCAACCGGGGAGCTGTTTTTT.

V gene TRBV2 combines with J gene TRBJ2-4; TRBD2 agrees at 7 bases. After removal of 2 bases from V and 2 bases from J, the junction contained 3 bases not matched to a gene. The CDR3 extends over 15 amino acids. Germline V CDR1 and CDR2: SNHLY, FYNNEI. CDR3 nucleotide sequence: TGTGCCAGCAGTGAATGGGGGGGGACCAAAAACATTCAGTACTTC. Its translation: CASSEWGGTKNIQYF.

The V gene is TRBV4-2, the J gene TRBJ2-3, with 9 bases identical to TRBD2. This CDR3 has 18 residues. CDR1 and CDR2 from the germline V gene are LGHNA and YNFKEQ. The ends lost 1 base at V and 0 bases at J; junction bases unmatched: 8. The CDR3 DNA is TGTGCCAGCAGCCAAGTTGGGACTAGCAGAACTAGCACAGATACGCAGTATTTT. It specifies CASSQVGTSRTSTDTQYF.

This chain joins TRBV10-1 and TRBJ2-5; no definite D call. CDR3 length: 13 amino acids. Germline-derived CDR1 and CDR2 are WNHNN and SYGVQD (reference sequence). Trimming pared 6 bases from V and 1 base from J, leaving 9 bases between. The CDR3 DNA reads as TGCGCCAGCAGCCCAAACCGCCAAGAGACCCAGTACTTC. Protein product: CASSPNRQETQYF.

A note on this clone: The CDR3 ends on some other residue instead of the conserved phenylalanine or tryptophan, so this is likely a read error. The limits of the CDR3 on the DNA are not certain, so only TCRdb's listed CDR3 is given. The chain recombines TRBV20-1 with TRBJ2-7. Germline V lookup: CDR1 DFQATT, CDR2 SNEGSKA (reference sequence). Including both end residues, the CDR3 is 11 amino acids long. The CDR3 loop is CSTLKGGRPVL.

V usage is TRBV15 and J usage is TRBJ2-1, with TRBD2 matching 10 bases. With V trimmed by 0 bases and J by 6 bases, 11 bases remained unmatched. The CDR3 has 18 amino acids. Germline lookup yields CDR1 LNHNV and CDR2 YYDKDF (reference sequence). CDR3 region: CATSRDLPLAGGRNEQFF. DNA of the CDR3: TGTGCCACCAGCAGAGATTTGCCCTTAGCGGGAGGCCGCAATGAGCAGTTCTTC.

The chain has TRBV30 and TRBJ2-7; D is possibly TRBD1 (5 bases). The CDR3 is 15 residues long. Germline-derived CDR1 and CDR2 are GTSNPN and SVGIG (reference sequence). Between the trimmed V and J ends, which lost 3 bases and 3 bases, there was a span of 18 bases. The CDR3 loop reads CAWSGASGAGYEQYF. In DNA form, the CDR3 reads TGTGCCTGGAGCGGCGCTTCTGGGGCCGGCTACGAGCAGTACTTC.

This rearrangement joins TRBV2 to TRBJ2-1; no firm D call. This CDR3 comprises 16 residues. Trimming removed 0 bases at V and 1 base at J, with 10 bases between. Germline V gives CDR1 SNHLY, CDR2 FYNNEI. CDR3: CASSEAGRLSYNEQFF. CDR3 sequence (DNA): TGTGCCAGCAGTGAAGCGGGTCGTTTGTCCTACAATGAGCAGTTCTTC. Drawing the rest from reference TRBV2 and TRBJ2-1, the complete variable domain is EPEVTQTPSHQVTQMGQEVILRCVPISNHLYFYWYRQILGQKVEFLVSFYNNEISEKSEIFDDQFSVERPDGSNFTLKIRSTKLEDSAMYFCASSEAGRLSYNEQFFGPGTRLTVL.

This chain joins TRBV29-1 and TRBJ2-5; 8 bases line up with TRBD1. The CDR3 covers 13 residues. Germline V gene lookup returns CDR1 SQVTM and CDR2 ANQGSEA. J gave up 4 bases and V 6 bases, and 7 bases lay outside the gene matches. Written as DNA, the CDR3 is TGCAGCGTAGACAGGGGTGTGCTAGAGACCCAGTACTTC. It specifies CSVDRGVLETQYF.

This chain connects TRBV5-1 to TRBJ2-3, with D perhaps matching TRBD2 (6 bases). Looked up from germline, CDR1 is SGHRS and CDR2 is YFSETQ. The CDR3 contains 16 residues. The V gene lost 0 bases and the J gene lost 5 bases, with 16 bases spanning the gap. This CDR3 is CASSLGSGGPKDTQYF. In nucleotides, the CDR3 is TGCGCCAGCAGCTTGGGGTCTGGAGGGCCTAAAGATACGCAGTATTTT.

The chain carries TRBV9 and TRBJ1-3, with unresolved D. Germline assignment: CDR1 SGDLS and CDR2 YYNGEE. Trimming removed 2 bases from V and 0 bases from J, with 12 bases in between. CDR3 length: 16 residues. The CDR3 DNA reads as TGTGCCAGCAGCGTGGGCAATCTTTACTCTGGAAACACCATATATTTT. Its translation is CASSVGNLYSGNTIYF.

This clone was found a few times. The chain uses TRBV14 and TRBJ2-3; D is ambiguous. The germline gives CDR1 SGHDN, CDR2 FVKESK. V lost 3 bases, J lost 2 bases, and 6 bases lay in between. The CDR3 covers 13 residues. CDR3 sequence reads: CASSQSVTDTQYF. For the CDR3, the DNA is TGTGCCAGCAGCCAGTCGGTCACAGATACGCAGTATTTT. The full variable domain, its missing parts supplied by reference TRBV14 and TRBJ2-3, is EAGVTQFPSHSVIEKGQTVTLRCDPISGHDNLYWYRRVMGKEIKFLLHFVKESKQDESGMPNNRFLAERTGGTYSTLKVQPAELEDSGVYFCASSQSVTDTQYFGPGTRLTVL.

The chain uses TRBV6-1 and TRBJ2-5; the match to TRBD2 covers 12 bases. Germline CDR1 and CDR2: MNHNS and SASEGT. V dropped 4 bases and J dropped 4; count of bases not matched to a gene: 4. The CDR3 covers 15 residues. The CDR3 coding sequence is TGTGCCAGCAGTGGGGGACTAGCGGGTGGAGAGACCCAGTACTTC. Translated, it gives CASSGGLAGGETQYF.

This chain joins TRBV9 and TRBJ1-5, with TRBD1 as a possible D gene (6 bases). Per the germline V gene, CDR1 is SGDLS and CDR2 is YYNGEE. Trimming removed 3 bases from V and 4 bases from J, with 11 bases in between. The CDR3 runs 14 residues. The CDR3 nucleotides read TGTGCCAGCAGCGCCTCAGGGGTAAATCAGCCCCAGCATTTT. Its translation: CASSASGVNQPQHF.

The chain joins TRBV2 to TRBJ2-5; unclear D gene. V lost 7 bases and J lost 1, with 13 bases in between. Germline V gives CDR1 SNHLY, CDR2 FYNNEI. The CDR3 is 14 residues long. CDR3 in amino acids: CASTESGPQETQYF. The CDR3 DNA sequence: TGTGCCAGCACCGAAAGTGGACCCCAAGAGACCCAGTACTTC. The full variable domain, rest sourced from reference TRBV2 and TRBJ2-5, is EPEVTQTPSHQVTQMGQEVILRCVPISNHLYFYWYRQILGQKVEFLVSFYNNEISEKSEIFDDQFSVERPDGSNFTLKIRSTKLEDSAMYFCASTESGPQETQYFGPGTRLLVL.

The chain has TRBV18 and TRBJ1-2; D is ambiguous. Germline V CDR1 and CDR2: KGHSH, LQKENI. The CDR3 is 13 residues long. The V and J ends lost 2 bases and 6 bases respectively, with 10 bases between them. The CDR3 loop reads CASSPGGPDGYTF. The CDR3 nucleotides are TGTGCCAGCTCACCAGGCGGCCCGGATGGCTACACCTTC.

The chain has TRBV4-2 and TRBJ2-1, with D hard to call. Looked up from germline, CDR1 is LGHNA and CDR2 is YNFKEQ. Trimming stripped 1 base from V and 2 bases from J, with 9 bases between. This CDR3 spans 15 amino acids. CDR3 sequence reads: CASSQAVITYNEQFF. Here the CDR3 DNA reads TGTGCCAGCAGCCAAGCGGTTATCACCTACAATGAGCAGTTCTTC.

CDR3 in DNA: TGTGCCAGCAGCCTACTAGCGGAAGAGCCCCCTTGGGAGCAGTACTTC. This codes for CASSLLAEEPPWEQYF. This rearrangement joins TRBV4-2 to TRBJ2-7; 8 bases fit TRBD2. CDR1 is LGHNA, CDR2 YNFKEQ, per germline. The CDR3 spans 16 residues. J lost 7 bases, V lost 4 bases, and 15 bases had no gene match.

The CDR3 here is CAWSVSYGGRKADRPQHF. CDR3 nucleotide sequence: TGTGCCTGGAGTGTATCGTACGGGGGGAGGAAGGCGGATCGGCCCCAGCATTTT. This sequence joins TRBV30 and TRBJ1-5, with TRBD1 as a possible D gene (5 bases). Per the germline V gene, CDR1 is GTSNPN and CDR2 is SVGIG (reference sequence). Trimming left V 0 bases short and J 9 bases short, with 27 bases between. CDR3 length: 18 residues.

This chain links TRBV15 with TRBJ1-1; perhaps TRBD1 as D (6 bases). The CDR3 extends over 13 amino acids. Germline values: CDR1 LNHNV, CDR2 YYDKDF (reference sequence). Trimming left V 1 base short and J 6 bases short, with 9 bases between. The DNA of the CDR3 is TGTGCCACCAGCAGAGGAAGGGGGTCTGAAGCTTTCTTT. It codes for CATSRGRGSEAFF.